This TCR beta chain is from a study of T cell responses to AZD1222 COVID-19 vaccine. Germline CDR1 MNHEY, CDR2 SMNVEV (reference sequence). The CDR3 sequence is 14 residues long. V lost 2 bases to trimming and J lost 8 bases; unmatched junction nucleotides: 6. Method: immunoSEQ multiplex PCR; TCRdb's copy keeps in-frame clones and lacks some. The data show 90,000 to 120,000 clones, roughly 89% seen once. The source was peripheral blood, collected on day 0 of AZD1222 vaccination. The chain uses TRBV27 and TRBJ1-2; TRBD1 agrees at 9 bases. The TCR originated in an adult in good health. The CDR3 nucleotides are TGTGCCAGCAGTTTAAGACAGGGGGTTGGGGGCTACACCTTC. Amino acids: CASSLRQGVGGYTF.